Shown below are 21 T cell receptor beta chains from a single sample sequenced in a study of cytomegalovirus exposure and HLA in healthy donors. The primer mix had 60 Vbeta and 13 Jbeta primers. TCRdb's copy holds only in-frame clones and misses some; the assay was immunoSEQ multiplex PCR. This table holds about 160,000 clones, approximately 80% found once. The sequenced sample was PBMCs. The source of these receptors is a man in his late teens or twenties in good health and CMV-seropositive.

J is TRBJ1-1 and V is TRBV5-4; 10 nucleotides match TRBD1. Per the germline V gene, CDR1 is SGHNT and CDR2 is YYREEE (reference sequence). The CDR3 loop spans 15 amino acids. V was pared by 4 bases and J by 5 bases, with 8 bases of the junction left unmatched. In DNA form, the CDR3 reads TGTGCCAGCAGCGCACCCGGGACAGGGGCAACTGAAGCTTTCTTT. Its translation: CASSAPGTGATEAFF.

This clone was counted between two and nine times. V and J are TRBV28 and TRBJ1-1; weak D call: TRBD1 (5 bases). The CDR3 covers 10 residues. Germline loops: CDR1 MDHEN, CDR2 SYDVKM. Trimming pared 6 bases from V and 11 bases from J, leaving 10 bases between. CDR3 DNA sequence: TGTGCCAGCAGCCAAGGGGTCGCTTTCTTT. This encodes CASSQGVAFF.

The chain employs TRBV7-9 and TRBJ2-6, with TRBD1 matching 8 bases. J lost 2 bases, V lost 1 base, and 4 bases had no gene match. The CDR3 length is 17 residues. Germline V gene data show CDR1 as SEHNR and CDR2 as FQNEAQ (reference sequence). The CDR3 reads CASSLGQGAAGANVLTF. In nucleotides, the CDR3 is TGTGCCAGCAGCTTAGGGCAGGGGGCTGCTGGGGCCAACGTCCTGACTTTC.

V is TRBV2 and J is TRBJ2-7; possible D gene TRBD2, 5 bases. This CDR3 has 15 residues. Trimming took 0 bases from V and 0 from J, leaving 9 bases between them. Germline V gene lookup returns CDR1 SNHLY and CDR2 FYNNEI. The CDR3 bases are TGTGCCAGCAGTGAAGCCGGCGGGTACTCCTACGAGCAGTACTTC. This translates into CASSEAGGYSYEQYF.

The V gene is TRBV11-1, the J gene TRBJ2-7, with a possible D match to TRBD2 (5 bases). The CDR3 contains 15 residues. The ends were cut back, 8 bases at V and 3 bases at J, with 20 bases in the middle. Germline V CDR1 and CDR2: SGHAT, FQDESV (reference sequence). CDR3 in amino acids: CASAGGWTVDYEQYF. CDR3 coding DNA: TGTGCCAGCGCCGGCGGGTGGACGGTGGACTACGAGCAGTACTTC. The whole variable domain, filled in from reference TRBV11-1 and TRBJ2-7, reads EAEVAQSPRYKITEKSQAVAFWCDPISGHATLYWYRQILGQGPELLVQFQDESVVDDSQLPKDRFSAERLKGVDSTLKIQPAELGDSAMYLCASAGGWTVDYEQYFGPGTRLTVT.

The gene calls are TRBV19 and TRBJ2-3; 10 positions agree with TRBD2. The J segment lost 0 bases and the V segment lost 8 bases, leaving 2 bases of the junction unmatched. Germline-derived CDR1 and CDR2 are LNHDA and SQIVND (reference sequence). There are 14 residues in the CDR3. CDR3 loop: CASGTSASTDTQYF. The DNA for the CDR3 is TGTGCCAGTGGGACTAGCGCAAGCACAGATACGCAGTATTTT.

The CDR3 region has the DNA TGTGCCAGCAGTGGCGGGGGCACTGAAGCTTTCTTT. This translates into CASSGGGTEAFF. The chain carries TRBV7-2 and TRBJ1-1; possibly TRBD1 for D (5 bases). The CDR3 loop spans 12 amino acids. Germline values: CDR1 SGHTA, CDR2 FQGNSA. Trimming removed 6 bases at V and 4 bases at J, with 9 bases between.

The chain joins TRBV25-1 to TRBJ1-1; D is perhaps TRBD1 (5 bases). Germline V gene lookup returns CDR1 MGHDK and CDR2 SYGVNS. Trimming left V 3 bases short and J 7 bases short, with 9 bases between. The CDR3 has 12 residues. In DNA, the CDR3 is TGTGCCAGCAGTGAGGCTGACAGTGAAGCTTTCTTT. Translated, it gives CASSEADSEAFF. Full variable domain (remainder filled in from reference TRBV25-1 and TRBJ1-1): EADIYQTPRYLVIGTGKKITLECSQTMGHDKMYWYQQDPGMELHLIHYSYGVNSTEKGDLSSESTVSRIRTEHFPLTLESARPSHTSQYLCASSEADSEAFFGQGTRLTVV.

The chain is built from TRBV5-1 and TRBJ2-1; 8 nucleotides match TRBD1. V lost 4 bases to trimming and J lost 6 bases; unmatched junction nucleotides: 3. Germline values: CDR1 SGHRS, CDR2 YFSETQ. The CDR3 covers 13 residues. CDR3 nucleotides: TGCGCCAGCAGCACAGGGGGAGGCAATGAGCAGTTCTTC. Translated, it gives CASSTGGGNEQFF.

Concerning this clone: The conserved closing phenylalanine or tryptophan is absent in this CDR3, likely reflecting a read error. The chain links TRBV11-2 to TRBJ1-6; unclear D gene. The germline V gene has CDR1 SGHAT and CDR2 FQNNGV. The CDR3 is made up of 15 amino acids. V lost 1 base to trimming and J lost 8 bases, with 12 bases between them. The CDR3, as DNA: TGTGCCAGCAGCTTAGGCACCTTGAGTCATTCACCCCTCCACCTT. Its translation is CASSLGTLSHSPLHL.

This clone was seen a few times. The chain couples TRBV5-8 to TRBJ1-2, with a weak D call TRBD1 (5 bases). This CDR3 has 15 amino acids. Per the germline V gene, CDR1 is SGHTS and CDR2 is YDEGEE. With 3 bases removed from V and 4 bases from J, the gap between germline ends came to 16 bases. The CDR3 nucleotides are TGTGCCAGCAGCTCCTCCGGCAGGGCCGCCTATGGCTACACCTTC. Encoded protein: CASSSSGRAAYGYTF.

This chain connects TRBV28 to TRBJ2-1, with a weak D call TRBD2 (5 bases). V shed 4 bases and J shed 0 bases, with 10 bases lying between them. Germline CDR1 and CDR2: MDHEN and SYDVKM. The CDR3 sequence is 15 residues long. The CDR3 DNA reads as TGTGCCAGCAGTTCATCGCTAGCCTCCTACAATGAGCAGTTCTTC. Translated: CASSSSLASYNEQFF.

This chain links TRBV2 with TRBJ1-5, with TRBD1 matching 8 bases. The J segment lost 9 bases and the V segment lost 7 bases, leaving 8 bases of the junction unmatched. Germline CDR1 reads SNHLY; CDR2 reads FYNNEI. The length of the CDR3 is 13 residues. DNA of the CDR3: TGTGCCAGCACCCCAGGGGGCCCCTCGCCCCAGCATTTT. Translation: CASTPGGPSPQHF.

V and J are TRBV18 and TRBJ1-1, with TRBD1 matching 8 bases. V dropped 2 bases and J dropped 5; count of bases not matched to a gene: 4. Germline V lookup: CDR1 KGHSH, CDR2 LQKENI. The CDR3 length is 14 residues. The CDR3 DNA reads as TGTGCCAGCTCACCAGCGCAGGGGGCGACTGAAGCTTTCTTT. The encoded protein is CASSPAQGATEAFF.

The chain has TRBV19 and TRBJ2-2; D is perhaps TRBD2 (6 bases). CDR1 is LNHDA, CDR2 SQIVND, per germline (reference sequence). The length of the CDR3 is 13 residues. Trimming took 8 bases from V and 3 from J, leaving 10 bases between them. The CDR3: CASGGGDTGELFF. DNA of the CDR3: TGTGCCAGTGGCGGAGGGGACACCGGGGAGCTGTTTTTT.

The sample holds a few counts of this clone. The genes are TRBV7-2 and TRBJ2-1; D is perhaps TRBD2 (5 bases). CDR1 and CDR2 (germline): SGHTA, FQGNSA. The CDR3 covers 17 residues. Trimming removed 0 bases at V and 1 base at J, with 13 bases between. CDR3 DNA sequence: TGTGCCAGCAGCTTAGCGCGGGCAGGTGATTCCTACAATGAGCAGTTCTTC. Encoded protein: CASSLARAGDSYNEQFF.

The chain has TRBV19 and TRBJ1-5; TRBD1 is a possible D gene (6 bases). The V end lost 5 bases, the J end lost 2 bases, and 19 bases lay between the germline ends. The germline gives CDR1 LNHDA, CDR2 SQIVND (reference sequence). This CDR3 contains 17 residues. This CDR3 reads CASSSRQVLSGNQPQHF. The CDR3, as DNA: TGTGCCAGTAGTTCAAGACAGGTCCTGAGTGGCAATCAGCCCCAGCATTTT.

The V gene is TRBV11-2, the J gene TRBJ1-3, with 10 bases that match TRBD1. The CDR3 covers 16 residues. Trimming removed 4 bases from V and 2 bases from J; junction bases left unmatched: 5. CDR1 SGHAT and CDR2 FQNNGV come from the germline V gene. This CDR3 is CASSYDRGQAGNTIYF. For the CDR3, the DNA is TGTGCCAGCAGCTACGACAGGGGGCAAGCTGGAAACACCATATATTTT.

In DNA form, the CDR3 reads TGCGCCAGCTCCGGGGGTAGCAATCAGCCCCAGCATTTT. Translating it yields CASSGGSNQPQHF. This chain links TRBV10-1 with TRBJ1-5, with D perhaps TRBD1 (5 bases). The CDR3 has 13 residues. V dropped 8 bases and J dropped 0 bases, with 8 bases sitting between them. Germline V gives CDR1 WNHNN, CDR2 SYGVQD (reference sequence).

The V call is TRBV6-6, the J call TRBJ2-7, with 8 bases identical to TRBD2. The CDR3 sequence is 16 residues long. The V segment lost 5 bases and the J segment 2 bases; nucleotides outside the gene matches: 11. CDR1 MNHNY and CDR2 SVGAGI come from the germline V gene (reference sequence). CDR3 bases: TGTGCCAGCAGTGCTACAGGGACTAGAAGTACCTACGAGCAGTACTTC. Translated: CASSATGTRSTYEQYF.

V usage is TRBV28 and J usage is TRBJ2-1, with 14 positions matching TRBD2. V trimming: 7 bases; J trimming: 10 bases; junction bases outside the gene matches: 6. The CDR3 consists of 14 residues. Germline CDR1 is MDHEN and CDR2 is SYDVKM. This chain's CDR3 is CASTGTSGRGEQFF. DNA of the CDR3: TGTGCCAGCACTGGGACTAGCGGGAGAGGAGAGCAGTTCTTC.